This T cell receptor beta chain appears in the sequencing data of a study of cytomegalovirus exposure and HLA in healthy donors. Study-wide results and limits: An analysis that came later showed most CMV-associated TCR beta chains appearing HLA-restricted. TCR beta V segments were, for the most part, productive about 87% or about 30% of the time in an earlier analysis. Across donors, sequencing depth was assumed by presence/absence analyses to be roughly uniform.

Both 60 Vbeta primers and 13 Jbeta primers went into the PCR. Here immunoSEQ multiplex PCR was the method, and the copy in TCRdb shows in-frame clones only, minus some. In the table there are approximately 250,000 clones, around 80% of which are singletons. Deletions cut 4 bases from V and 5 bases from J, with 18 bases between. The V gene's germline CDR1 is SGHRS and CDR2 YFSETQ. CDR3 length equals 16 residues. As regards this clone: Its matching antigen is unknown.

This chain connects TRBV5-1 to TRBJ2-2, with D perhaps TRBD2 (7 bases). Sequenced sample: PBMCs. This TCR was sampled from a boy aged 5-17 years in good health and CMV-seronegative. CDR3 in DNA: TGCGCCAGCAGCAGGGGGAGGGCCCTTTCAACCGGGGAGCTGTTTTTT. Its translation: CASSRGRALSTGELFF.